The 20 T cell receptor beta chains given below trace back to one sample, sequenced in a study of CXCR3-negative and CXCR3-positive naive CD8 T cells. General study results and limits: CXCR3-positive naive cells carried more hydrophobic TRB CDR3s than CXCR3-negative naive cells did.

The libraries of TRB cDNA were constructed through 5' RACE using UMI labels. After re-calling the 5' RACE reads, TCRdb lists one entry per CDR3 protein, DNA absent. The sample table includes about 57,000 distinct CDR3 sequences. Antigens of these TCRs are unknown. What was sequenced was naive CXCR3+ CD8+ T cells from blood. The sample's subset: CD45RO-CCR7+CD27+CD95- naive CD8+ T cells expressing CXCR3 (TNR3+). The source of these receptors is a human donor in good health. Some clones in this sample may be carry-over from other donors' samples.

The chain employs TRBV25-1 and TRBJ1-1; TCRdb reports TRBD1, a call that lacks DNA to check it against. The CDR3 is made up of 13 amino acids. CDR1 is MGHDK and CDR2 is SYGVNS in the germline V gene. The CDR3: CASRQGEATEAFF.

CDR3 protein: CASSSYASGAYQNEQFF. The chain couples TRBV4-2 to TRBJ2-1; as DNA is missing, the TRBD1 call by TCRdb cannot be tested. The CDR3 totals 17 residues. Germline-derived CDR1 and CDR2 are LGHNA and YNFKEQ.

V usage is TRBV5-8 and J usage is TRBJ2-3; TCRdb designates TRBD2, a call that cannot be tested without DNA. This CDR3 is built from 15 residues. Germline values: CDR1 SGHTS, CDR2 YDEGEE. The CDR3 spells CASSFEGGHTDTQYF.

The V gene is TRBV7-8, the J gene TRBJ2-1; lacking DNA, the TRBD2 call made by TCRdb goes unchecked. This CDR3 region has 14 residues. CDR1 and CDR2 from the germline V gene are SGHVS and FQNEAQ. CDR3 loop: CASSISFGLPRKVF.

The rearrangement uses TRBV7-9 and TRBJ2-1; the D call from TCRdb, TRBD1, cannot be confirmed without DNA. The CDR3 consists of 17 residues. Germline values: CDR1 SEHNR, CDR2 FQNEAQ (reference sequence). The CDR3 sequence is CASSIPADRASYNEQFF. Drawing the rest from reference TRBV7-9 and TRBJ2-1, the complete variable domain is DTGVSQNPRHKITKRGQNVTFRCDPISEHNRLYWYRQTLGQGPEFLTYFQNEAQLEKSRLLSDRFSAERPKGSFSTLEIQRTEQGDSAMYLCASSIPADRASYNEQFFGPGTRLTVL.

The J gene is TRBJ2-7, the V gene TRBV7-9. CDR3 length equals 14 residues. The germline CDR1 and CDR2 sequences are SEHNR and FQNEAQ (reference sequence). The CDR3 loop reads CASSPGRGAYEQYF.

V is TRBV7-2 and J is TRBJ1-1. This CDR3 is 14 amino acids long. Germline CDR1 is SGHTA and CDR2 is FQGNSA. CDR3 sequence reads: CASSLESVNTEAFF.

The V and J genes are TRBV29-1 and TRBJ2-7; no DNA is available, so the TRBD2 call from TCRdb remains unchecked. CDR1 SQVTM and CDR2 ANQGSEA come from the germline V gene. The length of the CDR3 is 13 residues. The CDR3 region is CSVVKGGSWEQYF.

This sequence joins TRBV9 and TRBJ1-5; TCRdb picks TRBD1, but there is no DNA to check that call. The CDR3 spans 14 residues. Looked up from germline, CDR1 is SGDLS and CDR2 is YYNGEE. CDR3 in amino acids: CASSSGQNNQPQHF.

The chain has TRBV4-3 and TRBJ1-5; TCRdb outputs TRBD1, but without DNA this stays unchecked. The CDR3 covers 15 residues. Germline values: CDR1 LGHNA, CDR2 YSLEER. The CDR3 sequence: CASSPTEQGHQPQHF.

The J gene is TRBJ1-1, the V gene TRBV11-2. Per the germline V gene, CDR1 is SGHAT and CDR2 is FQNNGV. The CDR3 contains 14 residues. The CDR3 loop is CASSLGEANTEAFF.

V is TRBV4-2 and J is TRBJ1-5; TCRdb's D gene call, TRBD1, goes unchecked for lack of DNA. CDR1 and CDR2 from the germline V gene are LGHNA and YNFKEQ. This CDR3 contains 15 residues. Here the CDR3 reads CASSPDPGSNQPQHF.

The CDR3 sequence: CASSFLAGGNTGELFF. This chain connects TRBV28 to TRBJ2-2; TCRdb lists TRBD2, though no DNA is available to test this call. Germline loops: CDR1 MDHEN, CDR2 SYDVKM. This CDR3 region has 16 residues. The complete variable domain, with remaining parts taken from reference TRBV28 and TRBJ2-2, reads DVKVTQSSRYLVKRTGEKVFLECVQDMDHENMFWYRQDPGLGLRLIYFSYDVKMKEKGDIPEGYSVSREKKERFSLILESASTNQTSMYLCASSFLAGGNTGELFFGEGSRLTVL.

This rearrangement joins TRBV12-3 or TRBV12-4 to TRBJ1-2. The CDR3 spans 15 residues. The CDR3 sequence is CASSLARTGDYGYTF.

CDR3 in amino acids: CASSLGHRAKNIQYF. The chain has TRBV7-8 and TRBJ2-4. The CDR3 has 15 residues. Germline V CDR1 and CDR2: SGHVS, FQNEAQ. Complete variable domain (other parts from reference TRBV7-8 and TRBJ2-4): GAGVSQSPRYKVAKRGQDVALRCDPISGHVSLFWYQQALGQGPEFLTYFQNEAQLDKSGLPSDRFFAERPEGSVSTLKIQRTQQEDSAVYLCASSLGHRAKNIQYFGAGTRLSVL.

The V call is TRBV4-3, the J call TRBJ1-1. Germline lookup yields CDR1 LGHNA and CDR2 YSLEER. This CDR3 has 14 residues. The CDR3 here is CASSQDSSDLEAFF.

This chain joins TRBV20-1 and TRBJ2-2; TCRdb returns TRBD2, unconfirmable since there is no DNA. The CDR3 spans 19 residues. Germline V gene lookup returns CDR1 DFQATT and CDR2 SNEGSKA (reference sequence). The CDR3 loop is CSAIPGLAGLLENTGELFF.

The chain uses TRBV15 and TRBJ1-1. Per germline, CDR1 LNHNV and CDR2 YYDKDF (reference sequence). The CDR3 runs 14 residues. The CDR3 sequence: CATSRDLGWTGAFF. The full variable domain, rest sourced from reference TRBV15 and TRBJ1-1, is DAMVIQNPRYQVTQFGKPVTLSCSQTLNHNVMYWYQQKSSQAPKLLFHYYDKDFNNEADTPDNFQSRRPNTSFCFLDIRSPGLGDTAMYLCATSRDLGWTGAFFGQGTRLTVV.

This chain connects TRBV15 to TRBJ1-2; TCRdb's D gene call, TRBD1, goes unchecked for lack of DNA. The CDR3 runs 17 residues. CDR1 and CDR2 (germline): LNHNV, YYDKDF (reference sequence). CDR3 protein: CATSRDRGPLVGYGYTF. Full variable domain (remainder filled in from reference TRBV15 and TRBJ1-2): DAMVIQNPRYQVTQFGKPVTLSCSQTLNHNVMYWYQQKSSQAPKLLFHYYDKDFNNEADTPDNFQSRRPNTSFCFLDIRSPGLGDTAMYLCATSRDRGPLVGYGYTFGSGTRLTVV.

V is TRBV5-5 and J is TRBJ2-6. This CDR3 comprises 13 residues. Germline V gene lookup returns CDR1 SGHKS and CDR2 YYEKEE (reference sequence). The CDR3 loop reads CASSLWGPEVLTF.